The 24 T cell receptor beta chains below all came from one sample that was sequenced in a study of PD-L1 blockade in urothelial cancer. As to time point: pretreatment peripheral blood. TCRdb keeps only in-frame clones here, not all; method: immunoSEQ multiplex PCR. This sample carries tens of thousands of clones, about 90% of them seen once, and the ten largest clones take more than 3.5%. The sample consisted of PBMCs, taken around atezolizumab (anti-PD-L1) treatment. The receptors here all came from a man aged 70-80 years with urothelial cancer.

In its sample, this clone was seen once. This chain links TRBV5-4 with TRBJ2-2; 15 positions match TRBD2. Germline CDR1 SGHNT, CDR2 YYREEE (reference sequence). Trimming cost V 0 bases and J 3 bases; bases outside gene matches: 3. There are 18 residues in the CDR3. The CDR3 sequence: CASSLGGLAGGYTGELFF. CDR3 sequence (DNA): TGTGCCAGCAGCTTGGGGGGACTAGCGGGAGGCTACACCGGGGAGCTGTTTTTT.

The table lists this clone with a count of one. The V gene is TRBV19, the J gene TRBJ2-5, with D hard to call. Germline assignment: CDR1 LNHDA and CDR2 SQIVND (reference sequence). The CDR3 extends over 13 amino acids. V lost 6 bases and J 1 base, leaving 9 bases between the germline ends. The CDR3 DNA reads TGTGCCAGTAGCAGCAGGTTCCAAGAGACCCAGTACTTC. Translating gives CASSSRFQETQYF.

The V and J genes are TRBV6-6 and TRBJ2-6; D is unclear. The CDR3 spans 15 residues. Germline CDR1 MNHNY, CDR2 SVGAGI (reference sequence). Trimming cost V 6 bases and J 0 bases, with 9 bases left between them. The CDR3 loop reads CASREQLSGANVLTF. CDR3 coding DNA: TGTGCCAGCAGAGAACAGCTCTCTGGGGCCAACGTCCTGACTTTC.

The chain has TRBV6-6 and TRBJ2-7; 10 bases are a match to TRBD2. V lost 6 bases, J lost 3 bases, and 11 bases stayed unmatched. The CDR3 spans 16 residues. The germline gives CDR1 MNHNY, CDR2 SVGAGI (reference sequence). CDR3: CASSPRKREGGYEQYF. The CDR3 bases are TGTGCCAGCAGCCCACGGAAGCGGGAGGGGGGCTACGAGCAGTACTTC.

This sequence joins TRBV19 and TRBJ1-5; TRBD1 might be the D (5 bases). CDR3 length equals 14 residues. CDR1 and CDR2 from the germline V gene are LNHDA and SQIVND (reference sequence). V was trimmed by 1 base and J by 2 bases, leaving 6 bases between them. This chain's CDR3 is CASSIVRGNQPQHF. The CDR3 DNA is TGTGCCAGTAGTATAGTCAGGGGCAATCAGCCCCAGCATTTT.

The chain links TRBV7-7 to TRBJ2-7; TRBD1 agrees at 8 bases. The trim removed 4 bases at V and 2 bases at J, leaving 4 bases unmatched. Per germline, CDR1 SSHAT and CDR2 FNYEAQ (reference sequence). There are 14 residues in the CDR3. The CDR3 loop is CASSSGTGAYEQYF. The CDR3 nucleotides are TGTGCCAGCAGCTCCGGGACAGGAGCCTACGAGCAGTACTTC.

The rearrangement uses TRBV29-1 and TRBJ2-5; D possibly corresponds to TRBD1 (6 bases). This CDR3 contains 14 residues. Trimming removed 5 bases at V and 5 bases at J, with 18 bases between. Germline V CDR1 and CDR2: SQVTM, ANQGSEA. CDR3 DNA sequence: TGCAGCGTTTTGCCAGGGGTGGCTCGGGAGACCCAGTACTTC. Protein sequence: CSVLPGVARETQYF.

The V gene is TRBV15, the J gene TRBJ2-1, with TRBD1 matching 7 bases. With V trimmed by 3 bases and J by 4 bases, 3 bases remained unmatched. Germline-derived CDR1 and CDR2 are LNHNV and YYDKDF (reference sequence). The CDR3 is made up of 14 amino acids. The CDR3 here is CATSRGDRYNEQFF. CDR3 DNA: TGTGCCACCAGCAGGGGGGACAGATACAATGAGCAGTTCTTC. The complete variable domain, with remaining parts taken from reference TRBV15 and TRBJ2-1, reads DAMVIQNPRYQVTQFGKPVTLSCSQTLNHNVMYWYQQKSSQAPKLLFHYYDKDFNNEADTPDNFQSRRPNTSFCFLDIRSPGLGDTAMYLCATSRGDRYNEQFFGPGTRLTVL.

A single count supports this clone. The chain joins TRBV19 to TRBJ1-2; D gene uncertain. V shed 3 bases and J shed 7 bases, with 6 bases lying between them. From germline, CDR1 is LNHDA and CDR2 SQIVND (reference sequence). CDR3 length equals 11 residues. The CDR3 coding sequence is TGTGCCAGTAGTATTTACTCTGGCTACACCTTC. Protein product: CASSIYSGYTF.

The chain's CDR3 is CASSLAGDRAHEQYF. CDR3 nucleotides: TGCGCCAGCAGCTTGGCAGGGGACAGGGCACACGAGCAGTACTTC. The rearrangement uses TRBV5-1 and TRBJ2-7, with 9 bases identical to TRBD1. V shed 0 bases and J 5 bases; nucleotides not matched to a gene: 6. Germline CDR1 is SGHRS and CDR2 is YFSETQ. The CDR3 is 15 amino acids.

This sequence joins TRBV14 and TRBJ1-2, with TRBD1 matching 8 bases. The CDR3 totals 16 residues. Germline V gene lookup returns CDR1 SGHDN and CDR2 FVKESK. The ends lost 0 bases at V and 1 base at J; junction bases unmatched: 4. CDR3 in amino acids: CASSQDGQGGNYGYTF. CDR3 sequence (DNA): TGTGCCAGCAGCCAAGACGGACAGGGAGGTAACTATGGCTACACCTTC. Full variable domain (rest looked up from reference TRBV14 and TRBJ1-2): EAGVTQFPSHSVIEKGQTVTLRCDPISGHDNLYWYRRVMGKEIKFLLHFVKESKQDESGMPNNRFLAERTGGTYSTLKVQPAELEDSGVYFCASSQDGQGGNYGYTFGSGTRLTVV.

This chain uses TRBV5-1 with TRBJ2-7, with 7 bases aligning to TRBD2. The CDR3 extends over 15 amino acids. The V gene end was trimmed by 4 bases and the J gene end by 1 base; junction bases not matched to a gene: 8. Germline values: CDR1 SGHRS, CDR2 YFSETQ. The CDR3 region has the DNA TGCGCCAGCAGCCCCGTGGGACTACCTTCCTACGAGCAGTACTTC. The encoded protein is CASSPVGLPSYEQYF.

The chain uses TRBV9 and TRBJ2-3; D possibly corresponds to TRBD2 (5 bases). Germline assignment: CDR1 SGDLS and CDR2 YYNGEE. V was clipped by 0 bases and J by 0 bases, with 11 bases between them. The CDR3 totals 16 residues. CDR3 region: CASSVARGASTDTQYF. As DNA, the CDR3 is TGTGCCAGCAGCGTAGCCCGGGGTGCGAGCACAGATACGCAGTATTTT. Together with reference TRBV9 and TRBJ2-3, the CDR3 gives the full variable domain: DSGVTQTPKHLITATGQRVTLRCSPRSGDLSVYWYQQSLDQGLQFLIQYYNGEERAKGNILERFSAQQFPDLHSELNLSSLELGDSALYFCASSVARGASTDTQYFGPGTRLTVL.

In its sample, this clone was seen a few times. The rearrangement joins TRBV11-2 to TRBJ2-3; no firm D call. CDR1 is SGHAT and CDR2 is FQNNGV in the germline V gene. Trimming took off 5 bases at V and 0 bases at J, with 9 bases between the two ends. The CDR3 consists of 14 residues. The CDR3 spells CASSVGRSTDTQYF. The CDR3 nucleotides are TGTGCCAGCAGCGTGGGCAGAAGCACAGATACGCAGTATTTT. Full variable domain (remainder filled in from reference TRBV11-2 and TRBJ2-3): EAGVAQSPRYKIIEKRQSVAFWCNPISGHATLYWYQQILGQGPKLLIQFQNNGVVDDSQLPKDRFSAERLKGVDSTLKIQPAKLEDSAVYLCASSVGRSTDTQYFGPGTRLTVL.

CDR3: CASSIPGNSNQPQHF. The CDR3 nucleotides are TGTGCCAGTAGTATCCCAGGGAATAGCAATCAGCCCCAGCATTTT. The chain couples TRBV19 to TRBJ1-5, with D possibly being TRBD1 (5 bases). Trimming took off 3 bases at V and 0 bases at J, with 9 bases between the two ends. Per germline, CDR1 LNHDA and CDR2 SQIVND (reference sequence). This CDR3 has 15 residues.

The chain has TRBV29-1 and TRBJ1-4; 8 nucleotides agree with TRBD1. Germline loops: CDR1 SQVTM, CDR2 ANQGSEA. This CDR3 contains 15 residues. With V trimmed by 1 base and J by 8 bases, 9 bases remained unmatched. The CDR3 reads CSVEGVGQGNEKLFF. DNA of the CDR3: TGCAGCGTTGAAGGTGTAGGACAGGGAAACGAAAAACTGTTTTTT.

The chain joins TRBV5-4 to TRBJ2-3; possibly TRBD2 for D (6 bases). Germline values: CDR1 SGHNT, CDR2 YYREEE (reference sequence). This CDR3 has 13 amino acids. V lost 0 bases to trimming and J lost 7 bases, with 9 bases between them. The CDR3, as DNA: TGTGCCAGCAGCTTGGGGGACTCGAATACGCAGTATTTT. The encoded protein is CASSLGDSNTQYF.

In regard to this clone: At the DNA level, this CDR3 is encoded by other sequences in the same sample as well. This chain uses TRBV7-9 with TRBJ2-7; D gene unclear. The CDR3 has 12 residues. Trimming took off 1 base at V and 6 bases at J, with 7 bases between the two ends. Germline-derived CDR1 and CDR2 are SEHNR and FQNEAQ (reference sequence). The CDR3 loop is CASSLVSGEQYF. CDR3 DNA sequence: TGTGCCAGCAGCTTAGTTTCGGGCGAGCAGTACTTC.

This clone has more than one count but fewer than ten. V usage is TRBV6-5 and J usage is TRBJ1-2; the D is unclear. V lost 5 bases to trimming and J lost 8 bases, with 15 bases between them. There are 13 residues in the CDR3. Germline-derived CDR1 and CDR2 are MNHEY and SVGAGI. The CDR3 sequence is CASSRLPSQGYTF. The CDR3 DNA sequence: TGTGCCAGCAGTCGACTCCCCTCTCAGGGCTACACCTTC.

The chain links TRBV28 to TRBJ2-5; 9 bases line up with TRBD2. Losses at the gene ends were 8 bases for V and 1 base for J; bases not matched to a gene: 14. The CDR3 length is 17 residues. Germline CDR1 MDHEN, CDR2 SYDVKM. CDR3 sequence reads: CASPSARRGGVQETQYF. As DNA, the CDR3 is TGTGCCAGCCCTTCTGCCAGGCGGGGGGGCGTCCAAGAGACCCAGTACTTC.

This sequence joins TRBV28 and TRBJ2-3; D unresolved. The germline V gene encodes CDR1 MDHEN and CDR2 SYDVKM. The CDR3 totals 15 residues. Trimming stripped 7 bases from V and 3 bases from J, with 17 bases between. The CDR3 region has the DNA TGTGCCAGCACCCGGCAGGCTTTATCAACAGATACGCAGTATTTT. Translating gives CASTRQALSTDTQYF.

This chain's CDR3 is CASSLGQREKLFF. CDR3 nucleotide sequence: TGTGCCAGCAGCTTAGGACAGAGGGAAAAACTGTTTTTT. This rearrangement joins TRBV7-9 to TRBJ1-4; D may be TRBD1 (5 bases). The CDR3 covers 13 residues. Per the germline V gene, CDR1 is SEHNR and CDR2 is FQNEAQ (reference sequence). Trimming removed 1 base at V and 8 bases at J, with 8 bases between.

V is TRBV11-1 and J is TRBJ2-7, with D possibly matching TRBD1 (5 bases). The CDR3 runs 14 residues. V was pared by 5 bases and J by 6 bases, with 17 bases between. Germline CDR1 reads SGHAT; CDR2 reads FQDESV (reference sequence). The CDR3 bases are TGTGCCAGCAGCCCCACAGGTCCGACTGGCGAGCAGTACTTC. It encodes CASSPTGPTGEQYF.

The chain combines TRBV5-5 with TRBJ1-1, with TRBD1 as a possible D gene (6 bases). V was trimmed by 1 base and J by 5 bases, leaving 9 bases between them. The CDR3 consists of 13 residues. The germline V gene encodes CDR1 SGHKS and CDR2 YYEKEE (reference sequence). The CDR3 region has the DNA TGTGCCAGCAGCTTGTCAGGGGTAACTGAAGCTTTCTTT. It yields the protein CASSLSGVTEAFF.